This TCR beta chain was profiled in a study of blood T cell repertoires in COVID-19. The overall study: PBMCs, B-cell-depleted T cells, or T cells provided the cDNA or gDNA that made up the material.

Germline loops: CDR1 SGHRS, CDR2 YFSETQ. Trimming took off 5 bases at V and 10 bases at J, with 18 bases between the two ends. CDR3 length: 13 residues. In the study's own analysis: From reference gene primer amplification, estimates of nucleated cell counts were derived. The assay was immunoSEQ multiplex PCR, and TCRdb's table has in-frame clones only and misses some. The DNA was the basis for D and trimming; V, J and clone size are from that table. The sample consists of about 250,000 clones, around 90% of them appearing once. In terms of age and location, participants ranged from roughly 18 to 95 years and lived in about 25 US areas. Grouping used clinical history reported by participants in a survey and questionnaire.

This sequence was found in a woman between 18 and 29 years old who had recovered from COVID-19. V and J are TRBV5-1 and TRBJ2-5; D may be TRBD2 (6 bases). The sequenced material came from PBMCs or T cells enriched from blood (not recorded which). CDR3 region: CASRQGLTQDQYF. The CDR3 bases are TGCGCCAGCAGACAAGGACTAACTCAGGACCAGTACTTC.